This TCR beta chain was found in a study of chemoradiotherapy in HPV16-positive cancers. Some clones are missing from TCRdb's copy, which holds only in-frame ones; the method was immunoSEQ multiplex PCR. The profile covers about 14,000 clones, with around 79% appearing a single time and about 10% taken by the ten largest. The germline gives CDR1 SGHNT, CDR2 YYREEE (reference sequence). Trimming took 2 bases from V and 5 from J; bases not matched to a gene: 5. The CDR3 sequence is 14 residues long. The receptor was isolated from a human donor with HPV-associated anogenital cancer. V gene TRBV5-4 combines with J gene TRBJ2-5; 8 nucleotides align to TRBD2. The specimen was collected from a patient who underwent chemoradiotherapy. CDR3 protein: CASSFLAGRETQYF. The CDR3 region has the DNA TGTGCCAGCAGCTTCCTAGCGGGTAGGGAGACCCAGTACTTC.